The text below deals with one T cell receptor beta chain. Its cognate antigen is unknown. These data come from a study of cytomegalovirus exposure and HLA in healthy donors. Study results and caveats: Roughly even sequencing depth across donors was the assumption behind the presence/absence analyses. Common viral pathogens seemed, in a later analysis, to connect with several of the most significant clusters.

Germline loops: CDR1 LNHDA, CDR2 SQIVND (reference sequence). J gave up 2 bases and V 5 bases, and 2 bases lay outside the gene matches. The CDR3 sequence is 13 residues long. 13 Jbeta primers and 60 Vbeta primers were used for the PCR. The repertoire was sequenced with immunoSEQ multiplex PCR; TCRdb's copy has only in-frame clones and lacks some. The sample includes about 83,000 clones, roughly 79% of them seen just once. V gene TRBV19 combines with J gene TRBJ2-7; TRBD1 aligns across 8 bases. The source of this sequence is a woman younger than 45 in good health and CMV-seronegative. The specimen was PBMCs. The CDR3 protein is CASSLQGAYEQYF. The CDR3 DNA sequence: TGTGCCAGTAGTTTACAGGGGGCCTACGAGCAGTACTTC.